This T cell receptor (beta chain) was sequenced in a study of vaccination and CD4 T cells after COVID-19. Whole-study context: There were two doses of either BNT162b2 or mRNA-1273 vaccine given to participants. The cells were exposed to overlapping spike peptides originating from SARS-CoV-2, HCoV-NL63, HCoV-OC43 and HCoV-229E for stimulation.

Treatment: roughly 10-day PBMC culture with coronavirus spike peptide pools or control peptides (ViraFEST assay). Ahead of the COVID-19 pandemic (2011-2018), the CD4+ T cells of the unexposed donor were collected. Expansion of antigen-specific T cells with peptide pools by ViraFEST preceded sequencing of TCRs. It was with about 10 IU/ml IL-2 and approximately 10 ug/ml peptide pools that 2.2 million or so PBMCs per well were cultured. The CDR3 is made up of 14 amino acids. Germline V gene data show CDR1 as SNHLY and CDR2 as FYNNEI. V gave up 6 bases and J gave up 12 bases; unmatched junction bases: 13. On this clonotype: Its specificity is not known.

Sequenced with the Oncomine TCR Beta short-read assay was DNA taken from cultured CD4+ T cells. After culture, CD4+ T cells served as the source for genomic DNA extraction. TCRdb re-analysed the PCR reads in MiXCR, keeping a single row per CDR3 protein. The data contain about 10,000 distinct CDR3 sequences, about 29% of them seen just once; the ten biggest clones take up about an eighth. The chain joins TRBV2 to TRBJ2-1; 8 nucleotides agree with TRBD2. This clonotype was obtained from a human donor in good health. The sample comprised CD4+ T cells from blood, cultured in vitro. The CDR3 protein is CASSDGGVLIGQFF. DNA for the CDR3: TGTGCCAGCAGCGACGGGGGGGTACTAATTGGGCAGTTCTTC.